The 14 T cell receptor beta chains given below trace back to one sample, sequenced in a study of blood T cell repertoires in COVID-19 (dated by TCRdb to the early 2020s). Libraries were prepared through the immunoSEQ multiplex PCR assay. TCRdb took this table from immuneACCESS and kept in-frame rearrangements with V and J called. Such tables lack part of the clones; where checked against another copy, unresolved V genes explain under half of the gap, and the rest is unexplained. The sample table contains under 200,000 clones; only one count was recorded for 79% of them. The ten largest make up around 8% of the sample. The sample comprised peripheral blood. Receptors originate from a woman aged 60-75 years with COVID-19, enrolled during active disease.

The chain is built from TRBV5-4 and TRBJ1-4; D perhaps matches TRBD1 (5 bases). The germline gives CDR1 SGHNT, CDR2 YYREEE (reference sequence). CDR3 length equals 16 residues. Deletions cut 2 bases from V and 8 bases from J, with 19 bases between. CDR3 nucleotide sequence: TGTGCCAGCAGCTTTTATGGTGAAGGGGTGCGAGAAAAACTGTTTTTT. Translating it yields CASSFYGEGVREKLFF.

Note on this clone: Other DNA sequences in the sample encode the same CDR3. V is TRBV7-2 and J is TRBJ2-5; a possible D gene is TRBD2 (6 bases). The V end was cut by 1 base, the J end by 5 bases, with 11 bases between. In germline, CDR1 is SGHTA, CDR2 FQGNSA. The CDR3 loop spans 14 amino acids. CDR3 amino acids: CASSLGSGLETQYF. The DNA for the CDR3 is TGTGCCAGCAGCTTAGGTTCGGGACTCGAGACCCAGTACTTC.

The chain couples TRBV5-1 to TRBJ2-3, with TRBD2 identical over 15 bases. V lost 7 bases, J lost 3 bases, and 6 bases stayed unmatched. The CDR3 covers 16 residues. From germline, CDR1 is SGHRS and CDR2 YFSETQ. CDR3 nucleotide sequence: TGCGCCAGCCGCCAAGGACTAGCGGGAGGGACAGATACGCAGTATTTT. This codes for CASRQGLAGGTDTQYF.

This clone is medium-sized (0.01 to 0.1%) in the sample. This chain joins TRBV2 and TRBJ2-1, with 10 bases matching TRBD2. The CDR3 length is 17 residues. The ends lost 10 bases at V and 6 bases at J; junction bases unmatched: 18. Per germline, CDR1 SNHLY and CDR2 FYNNEI. CDR3 residues: CANFPPAGGPDTNEQFF. The CDR3 nucleotides are TGTGCCAACTTCCCCCCAGCGGGAGGGCCAGATACCAATGAGCAGTTCTTC.

This sequence joins TRBV19 and TRBJ1-5; 8 bases are a match to TRBD1. This CDR3 spans 17 amino acids. Germline V gene sequence: CDR1 LNHDA, CDR2 SQIVND (reference sequence). V shed 3 bases, J shed 6 bases, and the junction held 13 bases outside the gene matches. The CDR3 is CASSIRVTGQGGQPQHF. CDR3 DNA sequence: TGTGCCAGTAGTATCAGGGTAACCGGACAGGGAGGTCAGCCCCAGCATTTT.

V is TRBV7-9 and J is TRBJ1-4, with a weak D call TRBD1 (6 bases). The V gene lost 5 bases and the J gene lost 0 bases, with 13 bases spanning the gap. The CDR3 is 16 residues long. CDR1 is SEHNR and CDR2 is FQNEAQ in the germline V gene (reference sequence). This chain's CDR3 is CASSPGRQATNEKLFF. CDR3 DNA sequence: TGTGCCAGCAGCCCTGGCCGACAGGCAACTAATGAAAAACTGTTTTTT.

The rearrangement uses TRBV7-8 and TRBJ2-7; 8 bases map to TRBD1. Germline V gene sequence: CDR1 SGHVS, CDR2 FQNEAQ. The length of the CDR3 is 15 residues. Unmatched junction bases numbered 8, after V lost 5 bases and J lost 2 bases. This CDR3 reads CASSPTDRATYEQYF. CDR3 nucleotides: TGTGCCAGCAGCCCGACGGACAGGGCTACCTACGAGCAGTACTTC.

V usage is TRBV19 and J usage is TRBJ1-5, with 9 bases that match TRBD1. The CDR3 totals 16 residues. Per the germline V gene, CDR1 is LNHDA and CDR2 is SQIVND (reference sequence). Losses at the gene ends were 7 bases for V and 1 base for J; bases not matched to a gene: 8. Here the CDR3 DNA reads TGTGCCAGTACGGCGGACAGGGGTAGGAGCAATCAGCCCCAGCATTTT. Protein sequence: CASTADRGRSNQPQHF.

The rearrangement links TRBV3-1 (or the pseudogene TRBV3-2) to TRBJ2-7; 11 nucleotides match TRBD2. The germline V gene encodes CDR1 LGHDT and CDR2 YNNKEL (reference sequence). Losses at the gene ends were 6 bases for V and 6 bases for J; bases not matched to a gene: 4. The CDR3 extends over 13 amino acids. CDR3 in DNA: TGTGCCAGCAGGGGGACTAGCGGAGGCGAGCAGTACTTC. It is translated as CASRGTSGGEQYF.

The genes are TRBV15 and TRBJ1-2, with a tentative D call TRBD1 (6 bases). From germline, CDR1 is LNHNV and CDR2 YYDKDF (reference sequence). The V gene lost 3 bases and the J gene lost 4 bases, with 15 bases spanning the gap. The CDR3 loop spans 15 amino acids. The CDR3 DNA reads as TGTGCCACCAGCAGTCCGCACAGGGAAACCTATGGCTACACCTTC. It specifies CATSSPHRETYGYTF.

The chain recombines TRBV30 with TRBJ2-7, with 11 bases that match TRBD2. V was pared by 3 bases and J by 6 bases, with 4 bases of the junction left unmatched. The CDR3 totals 13 residues. Germline assignment: CDR1 GTSNPN and CDR2 SVGIG (reference sequence). The CDR3 sequence is CAWSRLAGGEQYF. The CDR3 DNA is TGTGCCTGGAGCCGGCTAGCGGGAGGCGAGCAGTACTTC.

Points on this clone: One end of the junction varies from germline; a read error may be responsible. This sequence joins TRBV27 and TRBJ2-6, with TRBD1 matching 9 bases. There are 15 residues in the CDR3. Germline CDR1 is MNHEY and CDR2 is SMNVEV (reference sequence). CDR3: CASRGQGTGASVLTF. CDR3 sequence (DNA): TGTGCCAGCAGGGGACAGGGTACTGGGGCCAGCGTCCTGACTTTC.

This chain links TRBV18 with TRBJ2-1; 10 bases fit TRBD2. Germline V gene sequence: CDR1 KGHSH, CDR2 LQKENI. The length of the CDR3 is 14 residues. Unmatched junction bases numbered 3, after V lost 6 bases and J lost 4 bases. This CDR3 is CASSTSGEYNEQFF. The CDR3 region has the DNA TGTGCCAGCTCTACTAGCGGGGAGTACAATGAGCAGTTCTTC.

The chain links TRBV7-9 to TRBJ2-2; TRBD1 aligns across 8 bases. The V segment lost 5 bases and the J segment 3 bases; nucleotides outside the gene matches: 8. The CDR3 loop spans 16 amino acids. CDR1 is SEHNR and CDR2 is FQNEAQ in the germline V gene (reference sequence). DNA for the CDR3: TGTGCCAGCAGCCAGGGGGCAGGGGCGGACACCGGGGAGCTGTTTTTT. Its translation is CASSQGAGADTGELFF.